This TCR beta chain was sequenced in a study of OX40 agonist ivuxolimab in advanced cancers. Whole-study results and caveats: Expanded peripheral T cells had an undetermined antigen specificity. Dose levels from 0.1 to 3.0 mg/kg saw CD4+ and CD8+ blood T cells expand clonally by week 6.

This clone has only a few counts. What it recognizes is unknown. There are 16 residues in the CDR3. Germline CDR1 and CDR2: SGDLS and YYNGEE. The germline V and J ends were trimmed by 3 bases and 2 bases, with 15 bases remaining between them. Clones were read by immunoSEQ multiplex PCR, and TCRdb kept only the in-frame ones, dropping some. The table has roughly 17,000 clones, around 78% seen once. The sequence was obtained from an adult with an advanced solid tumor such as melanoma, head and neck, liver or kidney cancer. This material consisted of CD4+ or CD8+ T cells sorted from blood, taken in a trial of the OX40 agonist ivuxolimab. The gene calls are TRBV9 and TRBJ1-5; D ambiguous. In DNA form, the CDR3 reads TGTGCCAGCAGCGCCCCTGCGGGTAGGGGCAATCAGCCCCAGCATTTT. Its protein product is CASSAPAGRGNQPQHF.